This is a list of T cell receptor beta chains from one sample in a study of T-cell reconstitution after alpha-beta-depleted transplantation in children. TCRdb re-derived calls from the PCR reads in MiXCR, one entry per CDR3 protein. Of approximately 240,000 distinct CDR3 sequences in the sample, roughly 11% were seen once. Here the sequenced sample was PBMCs, taken before TCRalphabeta/CD19-depleted stem cell transplant. The receptors stem from a child younger than two with acute myeloid leukemia, due to receive a stem cell transplant. Both conserved end residues are part of each CDR3. D genes are given only for firm matches. Not every row has a clone size; where given, it reads once, few, many or a size class.

V gene: TRBV7-2
J gene: TRBJ1-1
clone size: .
D gene: .
CDR3 protein: CASSRSAYGRTEAFF
CDR3 DNA: TGTGCCAGCAGCAGAAGCGCGTATGGGCGGACTGAAGCTTTCTTT

V gene: TRBV2
J gene: TRBJ1-6
clone size: many
D gene: .
CDR3 protein: CASSGGDASPLHF
CDR3 DNA: TGTGCCAGCAGTGGGGGTGACGCTTCACCCCTCCACTTT

V gene: TRBV18
J gene: TRBJ2-1
clone size: many
D gene: .
CDR3 protein: CASSPVAGRNEQFF
CDR3 DNA: TGTGCCAGCTCCCCTGTCGCGGGGAGAAATGAGCAGTTCTTC

V gene: TRBV11-3
J gene: TRBJ1-5
clone size: many
D gene: .
CDR3 protein: CASSLGVSRPNQKHQPQHF
CDR3 DNA: TGTGCCAGCAGCTTAGGGGTTAGTCGGCCGAATCAGAAGCATCAGCCCCAGCATTTT

V gene: TRBV24-1
J gene: TRBJ2-1
clone size: many
D gene: .
CDR3 protein: CATSDFGRPREQFF
CDR3 DNA: TGTGCCACCAGTGATTTCGGAAGGCCTCGGGAGCAGTTCTTC

V gene: TRBV5-1
J gene: TRBJ1-2
clone size: many
D gene: .
CDR3 protein: CASSLALSTGYYGYTF
CDR3 DNA: TGCGCCAGCAGCTTAGCCCTTTCTACAGGGTATTATGGCTACACCTTC

V gene: TRBV14
J gene: TRBJ1-1
clone size: many
D gene: .
CDR3 protein: CASSPLGNTEAFF
CDR3 DNA: TGTGCCAGCAGCCCCCTCGGGAACACTGAAGCTTTCTTT

V gene: TRBV12-3/TRBV12-4
J gene: TRBJ2-1
clone size: many
D gene: .
CDR3 protein: CASSRTGEGYNEQFF
CDR3 DNA: TGTGCCAGCAGCCGAACAGGGGAGGGGTACAATGAGCAGTTCTTC

V gene: TRBV5-1
J gene: TRBJ2-1
clone size: many
D gene: TRBD2
CDR3 protein: CASSLGGGIYNEQFF
CDR3 DNA: TGCGCCAGCAGCTTGGGCGGGGGGATCTACAATGAGCAGTTCTTC

V gene: TRBV7-6
J gene: TRBJ2-2
clone size: many
D gene: .
CDR3 protein: CASSSRRVGDGELFF
CDR3 DNA: TGTGCCAGCAGCTCCCGCAGGGTAGGGGACGGGGAGCTGTTTTTT

V gene: TRBV4-1
J gene: TRBJ1-2
clone size: many
D gene: .
CDR3 protein: CASSQNPTLNYGYTF
CDR3 DNA: TGCGCCAGCAGCCAAAACCCCACACTTAACTATGGCTACACCTTC

V gene: TRBV12-3/TRBV12-4
J gene: TRBJ2-5
clone size: many
D gene: TRBD2
CDR3 protein: CASSPPSGRPQETQYF
CDR3 DNA: TGTGCCAGCAGCCCCCCTAGCGGGCGACCTCAAGAGACCCAGTACTTC

V gene: TRBV12-3/TRBV12-4
J gene: TRBJ2-1
clone size: many
D gene: TRBD2
CDR3 protein: CASSPSEAGVSYNEQFF
CDR3 DNA: TGTGCCAGCAGTCCCTCAGAAGCGGGAGTATCCTACAATGAGCAGTTCTTC

V gene: TRBV30
J gene: TRBJ1-3
clone size: .
D gene: .
CDR3 protein: CAWMVKDSSGNTIYF
CDR3 DNA: TGTGCCTGGATGGTAAAGGATAGCTCTGGAAACACCATATATTTT

V gene: TRBV21-1
J gene: TRBJ2-1
clone size: many
D gene: .
CDR3 protein: CASSKERSSGSNEQFF
CDR3 DNA: TGTGCCAGCAGCAAAGAGAGGTCTAGCGGGAGTAATGAGCAGTTCTTC

V gene: TRBV28
J gene: TRBJ2-7
clone size: many
D gene: .
CDR3 protein: CASRKGQEQYF
CDR3 DNA: TGTGCCAGCAGAAAAGGACAGGAGCAGTACTTC

V gene: TRBV28
J gene: TRBJ1-5
clone size: .
D gene: .
CDR3 protein: CAGRPDTSNNQPQHF
CDR3 DNA: TGTGCCGGCAGACCCGATACCTCGAACAATCAGCCCCAGCATTTT

V gene: TRBV5-1
J gene: TRBJ2-3
clone size: many
D gene: .
CDR3 protein: CASSLGLADTQYF
CDR3 DNA: TGCGCCAGCAGCTTAGGATTGGCAGATACGCAGTATTTT

V gene: TRBV20-1
J gene: TRBJ2-7
clone size: many
D gene: TRBD2
CDR3 protein: CSARDLAEAPYEQYF
CDR3 DNA: TGCAGTGCTAGAGATCTAGCGGAGGCCCCCTACGAGCAGTACTTC

V gene: TRBV5-6
J gene: TRBJ2-3
clone size: many
D gene: TRBD1
CDR3 protein: CASSFTGGDADTQYF
CDR3 DNA: TGTGCCAGCAGCTTTACAGGGGGCGACGCAGATACGCAGTATTTT

V gene: TRBV4-2
J gene: TRBJ2-2
clone size: many
D gene: TRBD2
CDR3 protein: CASSQETSSITGELFF
CDR3 DNA: TGTGCCAGCAGCCAAGAGACTAGCAGCATCACCGGGGAGCTGTTTTTT

V gene: TRBV5-1
J gene: TRBJ2-7
clone size: many
D gene: .
CDR3 protein: CASSLEYRENLHF
CDR3 DNA: TGCGCCAGCAGCTTGGAATACAGGGAGAACTTGCACTTC

V gene: TRBV18
J gene: TRBJ2-1
clone size: many
D gene: .
CDR3 protein: CASSGRDEQFF
CDR3 DNA: TGTGCCAGCTCGGGCAGGGATGAGCAGTTCTTC

V gene: TRBV20-1
J gene: TRBJ2-1
clone size: many
D gene: TRBD2
CDR3 protein: CSASTSGGDEQFF
CDR3 DNA: TGCAGTGCAAGTACTAGCGGGGGAGATGAGCAGTTCTTC

V gene: TRBV5-6
J gene: TRBJ2-2
clone size: many
D gene: .
CDR3 protein: CASSLGQGTRNTGELFF
CDR3 DNA: TGTGCCAGCAGCTTGGGACAGGGGACTAGGAACACCGGGGAGCTGTTTTTT

V gene: TRBV5-5
J gene: TRBJ1-1
clone size: few
D gene: TRBD1
CDR3 protein: CASSLVTQGAMAFF
CDR3 DNA: TGTGCCAGCAGCTTGGTAACCCAGGGGGCGATGGCTTTCTTT

V gene: TRBV5-1
J gene: TRBJ2-2
clone size: many
D gene: TRBD2
CDR3 protein: CASSFLAVANTGELFF
CDR3 DNA: TGCGCCAGCAGCTTTCTAGCGGTAGCGAACACCGGGGAGCTGTTTTTT

V gene: TRBV5-1
J gene: TRBJ2-2
clone size: many
D gene: .
CDR3 protein: CASSLGSPSRELFF
CDR3 DNA: TGCGCCAGCAGCTTGGGTAGTCCCAGCCGGGAGCTGTTTTTT

V gene: TRBV13
J gene: TRBJ2-1
clone size: many
D gene: TRBD2
CDR3 protein: CASSRSGSGNNEQFF
CDR3 DNA: TGTGCCAGCAGCAGAAGCGGGAGTGGGAACAATGAGCAGTTCTTC

V gene: TRBV12-3/TRBV12-4
J gene: TRBJ2-5
clone size: many
D gene: .
CDR3 protein: CASTDQTSEQETQYF
CDR3 DNA: TGTGCCAGCACCGATCAGACTAGTGAACAGGAGACCCAGTACTTC

V gene: TRBV7-9
J gene: TRBJ2-6
clone size: many
D gene: .
CDR3 protein: CASSNREGSSGANVLTF
CDR3 DNA: TGTGCCAGCAGCAACAGGGAGGGATCCTCTGGGGCCAACGTCCTGACTTTC

V gene: TRBV6-5
J gene: TRBJ1-1
clone size: many
D gene: TRBD1
CDR3 protein: CASSFDRGATKAFF
CDR3 DNA: TGTGCCAGCAGTTTTGACAGGGGTGCTACAAAAGCTTTCTTT

V gene: TRBV5-1
J gene: TRBJ1-2
clone size: many
D gene: .
CDR3 protein: CATTAGDRGYGYTF
CDR3 DNA: TGCGCCACCACCGCGGGAGATAGAGGATATGGCTACACCTTC

V gene: TRBV10-3
J gene: TRBJ2-2
clone size: many
D gene: .
CDR3 protein: CAINRNDGELFF
CDR3 DNA: TGTGCCATCAACCGGAATGACGGGGAGCTGTTTTTT

V gene: TRBV3-1
J gene: TRBJ1-1
clone size: many
D gene: .
CDR3 protein: CASSQDWGRDTEAFF
CDR3 DNA: TGTGCCAGCAGCCAAGATTGGGGCAGGGACACTGAAGCTTTCTTT

V gene: TRBV28
J gene: TRBJ1-2
clone size: many
D gene: TRBD1
CDR3 protein: CASSSFDRVNGYTF
CDR3 DNA: TGTGCCAGCAGTTCCTTCGACAGGGTGAATGGCTACACCTTC

V gene: TRBV6-5
J gene: TRBJ2-1
clone size: few
D gene: TRBD1
CDR3 protein: CASSYDGTGVFNEQFF
CDR3 DNA: TGTGCCAGCAGTTATGATGGGACAGGGGTTTTCAATGAGCAGTTCTTC

V gene: TRBV6-1
J gene: TRBJ1-4
clone size: many
D gene: .
CDR3 protein: CASSEGGQWTEKLFF
CDR3 DNA: TGTGCCAGCAGTGAAGGGGGCCAATGGACCGAAAAACTGTTTTTT

V gene: TRBV12-3/TRBV12-4
J gene: TRBJ1-1
clone size: many
D gene: .
CDR3 protein: CASSPTTYGFAFF
CDR3 DNA: TGTGCCAGCAGCCCTACGACGTACGGGTTCGCTTTCTTT

V gene: TRBV6-4
J gene: TRBJ2-1
clone size: many
D gene: .
CDR3 protein: CASSVGQEIYGLFNEQFF
CDR3 DNA: TGTGCCAGCAGTGTGGGACAAGAAATATACGGACTGTTTAATGAGCAGTTCTTC

V gene: TRBV7-9
J gene: TRBJ2-4
clone size: many
D gene: .
CDR3 protein: CASSLGQALAKNIQYF
CDR3 DNA: TGTGCCAGCAGCTTGGGGCAGGCCCTAGCCAAAAACATTCAGTACTTC

V gene: TRBV5-5
J gene: TRBJ2-7
clone size: many
D gene: .
CDR3 protein: CASSLRPRDYEQYF
CDR3 DNA: TGTGCCAGCAGCTTGCGGCCGAGGGATTACGAGCAGTACTTC

V gene: TRBV7-3
J gene: TRBJ2-3
clone size: many
D gene: .
CDR3 protein: CASSLQPAFTDTQYF
CDR3 DNA: TGTGCCAGCAGCTTACAGCCCGCCTTCACAGATACGCAGTATTTT

V gene: TRBV6-1
J gene: TRBJ1-2
clone size: many
D gene: .
CDR3 protein: CASRAAVGGNYGYTF
CDR3 DNA: TGTGCCAGCAGGGCGGCCGTTGGGGGTAACTATGGCTACACCTTC

V gene: TRBV7-2
J gene: TRBJ2-5
clone size: many
D gene: .
CDR3 protein: CASSLTGLGQETQYF
CDR3 DNA: TGTGCCAGCAGCTTAACAGGGTTGGGACAAGAGACCCAGTACTTC

V gene: TRBV3-1
J gene: TRBJ2-4
clone size: many
D gene: .
CDR3 protein: CASSLRSSSAKNIQYF
CDR3 DNA: TGTGCCAGCAGCCTTCGTAGTAGCTCGGCCAAAAACATTCAGTACTTC

V gene: TRBV20-1
J gene: TRBJ2-7
clone size: many
D gene: .
CDR3 protein: CSAREEEQYF
CDR3 DNA: TGCAGTGCTAGAGAGGAAGAGCAGTACTTC

V gene: TRBV2
J gene: TRBJ2-7
clone size: many
D gene: .
CDR3 protein: CASSGSYEQYF
CDR3 DNA: TGTGCCAGCAGTGGCTCCTACGAGCAGTACTTC

V gene: TRBV19
J gene: TRBJ1-1
clone size: few
D gene: .
CDR3 protein: CASSAKSGLGTEAFF
CDR3 DNA: TGTGCCAGTAGTGCCAAGTCCGGGCTGGGAACTGAAGCTTTCTTT

V gene: TRBV6-5
J gene: TRBJ2-3
clone size: many
D gene: .
CDR3 protein: CASGAMGKGEASTDTQYF
CDR3 DNA: TGTGCCAGCGGAGCCATGGGTAAGGGGGAGGCGAGCACAGATACGCAGTATTTT